A single sample gave rise to the 5 T cell receptor beta chains below, sequenced in a study of beta chain features in type 1 diabetes. The isolated RNA, all of it, was reverse transcribed, so expressed TCRB transcripts were what got sequenced. Generated by immunoSEQ multiplex PCR, the TCRdb table keeps only in-frame clones and is missing some. Of approximately 340,000 clones listed, about 15% are singletons. The sequenced sample was naive CD4+ T cells from blood. The source of these receptors is a woman in her late teens or twenties in good health.

V and J are TRBV7-2 and TRBJ2-1; possible D gene TRBD2, 6 bases. The CDR3 runs 15 residues. Trimming pared 6 bases from V and 3 bases from J, leaving 15 bases between. CDR1 is SGHTA, CDR2 FQGNSA, per germline. Here the CDR3 reads CASSPSREYYNEQFF. In DNA, the CDR3 is TGTGCCAGCAGTCCATCGCGGGAATACTACAATGAGCAGTTCTTC.

This clone was detected only a few times. The rearrangement uses TRBV28 and TRBJ2-7; tentative D call: TRBD2 (6 bases). The CDR3 consists of 14 residues. V lost 6 bases and J lost 4, with 16 bases in between. In germline, CDR1 is MDHEN, CDR2 SYDVKM. The CDR3 region has the DNA TGTGCCAGCAGGACCGGGACTTCAAATTACGAGCAGTACTTC. Its translation: CASRTGTSNYEQYF. Combining the CDR3 with reference TRBV28 and TRBJ2-7 gives the whole variable domain DVKVTQSSRYLVKRTGEKVFLECVQDMDHENMFWYRQDPGLGLRLIYFSYDVKMKEKGDIPEGYSVSREKKERFSLILESASTNQTSMYLCASRTGTSNYEQYFGPGTRLTVT.

The chain combines TRBV6-5 with TRBJ2-2; D perhaps matches TRBD1 (6 bases). Germline CDR1 is MNHEY and CDR2 is SVGAGI. Trimming pared 6 bases from V and 6 bases from J, leaving 14 bases between. The CDR3 has 14 residues. Written as DNA, the CDR3 is TGTGCCAGCAGGCCCTCAGGGGTGGCCGGGGAGCTGTTTTTT. Its translation: CASRPSGVAGELFF.

This clone turned up a few times. CDR3 amino acids: CASSPSGRAGEQFF. DNA of the CDR3: TGTGCCAGCTCACCTAGCGGGAGGGCTGGGGAGCAGTTCTTC. The V call is TRBV18, the J call TRBJ2-1; 11 nucleotides line up with TRBD2. The CDR3 has 14 amino acids. V was pared by 3 bases and J by 10 bases, with 5 bases of the junction left unmatched. Germline V CDR1 and CDR2: KGHSH, LQKENI.

The sample holds a few counts of this clone. Here the CDR3 DNA reads TGTGCCAGCAGCCTCGGGACAGGGTGGGAGCAGTACTTC. Translating it yields CASSLGTGWEQYF. This chain joins TRBV7-3 and TRBJ2-7; 9 bases agree with TRBD1. This CDR3 region has 13 residues. The germline CDR1 and CDR2 sequences are SGHTA and FQGTGA. V was clipped by 5 bases and J by 7 bases; unmatched bases: 6.